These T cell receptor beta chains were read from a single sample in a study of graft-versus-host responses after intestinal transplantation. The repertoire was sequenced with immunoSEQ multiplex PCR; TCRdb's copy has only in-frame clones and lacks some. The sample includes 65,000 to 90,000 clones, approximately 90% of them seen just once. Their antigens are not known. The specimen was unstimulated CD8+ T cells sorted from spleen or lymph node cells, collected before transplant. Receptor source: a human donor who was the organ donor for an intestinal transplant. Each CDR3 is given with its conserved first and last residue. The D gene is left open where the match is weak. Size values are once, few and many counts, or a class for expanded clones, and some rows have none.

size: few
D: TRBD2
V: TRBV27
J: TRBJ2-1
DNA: TGTGCCAGCAGCCTAGCGGGGTACTACAATGAGCAGTTCTTC
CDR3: CASSLAGYYNEQFF

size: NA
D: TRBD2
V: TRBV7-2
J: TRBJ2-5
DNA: TGTGCCAGCAGCCTTAATATAGCGGGAGTCAGAGAGACCCAGTACTTC
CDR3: CASSLNIAGVRETQYF

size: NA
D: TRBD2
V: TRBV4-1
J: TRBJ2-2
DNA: TGCGCCAGCAGCCAAGATAGGACTAGCGGGGGGGCCGCCGGGGAGCTGTTTTTT
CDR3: CASSQDRTSGGAAGELFF

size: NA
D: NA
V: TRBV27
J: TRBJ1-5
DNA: TGTGCCAGCAGTTTTTTGTTTGGCTTCAATCAGCCCCAGCATTTT
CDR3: CASSFLFGFNQPQHF

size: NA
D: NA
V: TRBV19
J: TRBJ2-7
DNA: TGTGCCAGTAGCCCCGAGGGGGGGGGATACGAGCAGTACTTC
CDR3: CASSPEGGGYEQYF

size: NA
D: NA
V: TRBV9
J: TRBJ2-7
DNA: TGTGCCAGCAGCGTCGGTGGGGGACTGGATGAGCAGTACTTC
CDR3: CASSVGGGLDEQYF

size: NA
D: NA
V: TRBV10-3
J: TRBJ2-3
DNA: TGTGCCATCAGTGAGCACCAAGGAGATACGCAGTATTTT
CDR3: CAISEHQGDTQYF

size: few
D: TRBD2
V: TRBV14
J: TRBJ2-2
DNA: TGTGCCAGCAGCCGGCTAGCGGGTGAGATGGGACCCGGGGAGCTGTTTTTT
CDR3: CASSRLAGEMGPGELFF

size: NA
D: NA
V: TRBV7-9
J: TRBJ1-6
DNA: TGTGCCAGCAGAGATCTAGGGAGTTCACCCCTCCACTTT
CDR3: CASRDLGSSPLHF

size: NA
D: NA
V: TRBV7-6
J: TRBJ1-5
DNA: TGTGCCAGCAGCTTAGCAGCAGGGGGCAATCAGCCCCAGCATTTT
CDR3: CASSLAAGGNQPQHF

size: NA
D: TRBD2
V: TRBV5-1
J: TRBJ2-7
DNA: TGCGCCAGCAGCTCAGAGCCGGGAGGGTCCTACGAGCAGTACTTC
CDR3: CASSSEPGGSYEQYF

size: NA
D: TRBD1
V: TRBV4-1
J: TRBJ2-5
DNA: TGCGCCAGCAGCCAAGGTGTGGGACAGGTGCCGGAGACCCAGTACTTC
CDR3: CASSQGVGQVPETQYF

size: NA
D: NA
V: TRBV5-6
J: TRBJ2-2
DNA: TGTGCCAGCAGCTTGGCCCAGAACACCGGGGAGCTGTTTTTT
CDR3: CASSLAQNTGELFF

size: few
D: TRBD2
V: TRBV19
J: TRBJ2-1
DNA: TGTGCCAGTAGTCCCGGACTAGCGGGAGACGATGAGCAGTTCTTC
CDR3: CASSPGLAGDDEQFF

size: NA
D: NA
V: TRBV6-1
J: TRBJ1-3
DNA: TGTGCCAGTTTCTCAGGTCTTATCTCTGGAAACACCATATATTTT
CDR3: CASFSGLISGNTIYF

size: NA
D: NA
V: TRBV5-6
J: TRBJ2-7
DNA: TGTGCCAGCAGCTTTCGACGGATATACGAGCAGTACTTC
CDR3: CASSFRRIYEQYF

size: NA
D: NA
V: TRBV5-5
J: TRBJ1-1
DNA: TGTGCCAGCAGCTTTTTCTCATTGGCGAGCACTGAAGCTTTCTTT
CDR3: CASSFFSLASTEAFF

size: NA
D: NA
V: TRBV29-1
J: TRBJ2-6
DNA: TGCAGCGTTGATTCTAACAGGGACGATCTAAGTAAGGCCAACGTCCTGACTTTC
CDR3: CSVDSNRDDLSKANVLTF

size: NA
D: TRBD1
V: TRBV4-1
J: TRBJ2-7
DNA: TGCGCCAGCAGCCAAGGACAGGGGTCCTACGAGCAGTACTTC
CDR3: CASSQGQGSYEQYF

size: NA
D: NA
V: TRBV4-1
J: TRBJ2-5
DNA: TGCGCCAGCAGCCAAGATCCGACAAGAAGGGAGCAGTACTTC
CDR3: CASSQDPTRREQYF

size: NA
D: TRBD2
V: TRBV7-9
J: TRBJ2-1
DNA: TGTGCCAGCAGCTTAGATTTGGCCGGGACTAGCTTCGTCGTAGAGCAGTTCTTC
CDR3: CASSLDLAGTSFVVEQFF

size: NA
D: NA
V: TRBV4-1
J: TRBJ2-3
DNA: TGCGCCAGCAGCCAAGTTACGGGTTCACATACGCAGTATTTT
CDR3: CASSQVTGSHTQYF

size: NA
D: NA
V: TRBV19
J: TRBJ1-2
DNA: TGTGCCAGTAGTATAGGGGTTGGGGGAAGAGCCTATGGCTACACCTTC
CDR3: CASSIGVGGRAYGYTF

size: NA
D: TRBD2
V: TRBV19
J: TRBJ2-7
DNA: TGTGCCAGTAGTATCGGGACTAGCTTCTACGAGCAGTACTTC
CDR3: CASSIGTSFYEQYF

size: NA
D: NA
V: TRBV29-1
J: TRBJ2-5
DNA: TGCAGCGTTGAACCCGGGACACAAGAGACCCAGTACTTC
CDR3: CSVEPGTQETQYF

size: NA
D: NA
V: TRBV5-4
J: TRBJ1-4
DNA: TGTGCCAGCAGCTTGCGGGCAGAGGCAGGTGAAAAACTGTTTTTT
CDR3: CASSLRAEAGEKLFF

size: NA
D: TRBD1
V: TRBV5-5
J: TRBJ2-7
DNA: TGTGCCAGCAGCTTAGGGACAGGGACCTACGAGCAGTACTTC
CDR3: CASSLGTGTYEQYF

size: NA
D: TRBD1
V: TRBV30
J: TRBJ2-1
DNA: TGTGCCTGGGGACAGGGCAATGAGCAGTTCTTC
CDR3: CAWGQGNEQFF

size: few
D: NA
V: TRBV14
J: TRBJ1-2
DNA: TGTGCCAGCAGCCAAGTGGACTATGGCTACACCTTC
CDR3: CASSQVDYGYTF

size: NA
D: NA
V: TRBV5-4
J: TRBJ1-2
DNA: TGTGCCAGCAGCTCAGGGATCCGTGGCTACACCTTC
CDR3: CASSSGIRGYTF

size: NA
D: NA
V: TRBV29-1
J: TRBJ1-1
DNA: TGCAGCGTTGAAGGGGAACCGTTCTTT
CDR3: CSVEGEPFF

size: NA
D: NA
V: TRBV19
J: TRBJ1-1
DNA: TGTGCCACCTCATCCCCGGAGATATCCATGAACACTGAAGCTTTCTTT
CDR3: CATSSPEISMNTEAFF

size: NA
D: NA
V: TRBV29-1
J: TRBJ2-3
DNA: TGCAGCGCTACGGGAGATACGCAGTATTTT
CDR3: CSATGDTQYF